This TCR beta chain was identified during a study of T cell changes during pregnancy in multiple sclerosis. Germline CDR1 reads SNHLY; CDR2 reads FYNNEI. This CDR3 has 13 amino acids. The V end was cut by 4 bases, the J end by 3 bases, with 9 bases between. The protocol was immunoSEQ multiplex PCR, while the TCRdb copy is restricted to in-frame clones and leaves out a portion. This table holds 80,000 or so clones, roughly 94% found once. This receptor was obtained from a female donor with multiple sclerosis, enrolled in a pregnancy study. This specimen was peripheral blood, taken before pregnancy. The chain joins TRBV2 to TRBJ1-2; D remains unclear. In DNA, the CDR3 is TGTGCCAGCAGTGTTGAACGGGACTATGGCTACACCTTC. Its translation: CASSVERDYGYTF.